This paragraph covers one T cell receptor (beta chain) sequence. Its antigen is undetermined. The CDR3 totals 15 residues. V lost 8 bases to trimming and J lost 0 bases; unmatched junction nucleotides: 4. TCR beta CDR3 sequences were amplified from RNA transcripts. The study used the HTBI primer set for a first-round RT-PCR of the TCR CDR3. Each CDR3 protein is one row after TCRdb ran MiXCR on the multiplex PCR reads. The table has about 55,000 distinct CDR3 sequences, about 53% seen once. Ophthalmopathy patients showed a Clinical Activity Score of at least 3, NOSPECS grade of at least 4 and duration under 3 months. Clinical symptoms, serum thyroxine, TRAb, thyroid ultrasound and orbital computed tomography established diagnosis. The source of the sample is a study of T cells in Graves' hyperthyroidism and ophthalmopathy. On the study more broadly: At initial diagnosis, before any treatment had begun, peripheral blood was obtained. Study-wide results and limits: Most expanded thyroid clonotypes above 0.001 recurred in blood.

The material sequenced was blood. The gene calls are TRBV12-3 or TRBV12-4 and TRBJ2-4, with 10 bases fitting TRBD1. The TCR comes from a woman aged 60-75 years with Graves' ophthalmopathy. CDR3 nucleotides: TGTGCCAGCCGACAGGGGGCAAGAGCCAAAAACATTCAGTACTTC. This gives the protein CASRQGARAKNIQYF.